Listed here is a single T cell receptor (beta chain). Its cognate antigen has yet to be identified. This entry is derived from a study of cytomegalovirus exposure and HLA in healthy donors (dated by TCRdb to about 2017). Broadly, across the study: An earlier analysis of several hundred of the donors reported about 250 Gb of sequence data and approximately 110 million unique TCR beta sequences from about 180 million T cells. The T cell repertoires of 670 or so subjects were profiled by immunosequencing and related to cytomegalovirus serostatus. To predict cytomegalovirus infection status, the study brought together high-throughput TCR immunosequencing, statistical association of individual TCRs with disease status, and machine learning. A separate validation cohort of 100 to 150 different subjects was used in addition to the 666-subject first cohort. Four to six DR-DQ haplotypes were handled as single units for association and clustering, since linkage in the cohort was strong. Every repertoire in the discovery cohort had been generated on one and the same sequencing platform. Across about 370 genotyped donors of the cohort, an average of about 240,000 unique TCR beta nucleotide sequences per donor were sequenced, and around 20% of those sequences were non-productive. The genetic ancestry cluster associated with self-reported Caucasian donors included about four fifths of the roughly 400 genotyped donors. The later analysis used no new phenotypic data to find candidate immune exposures, relying instead on TCR beta sequences and their occurrence across donors. Genome-wide SNP genotypes for about 55% of the roughly 670 donors were used in a later genetic analysis, which treated that subset as a discovery cohort. Donor age, sex, ethnicity and CMV serostatus were collected together with the repertoire data. To study patterns of TCR occurrence, a later analysis re-analyzed previously published TCR beta repertoires from 500 to 850 donors and added high-resolution HLA genotyping. The number of donors typed differed by locus, with roughly 629-640 for A, B, C, DRB1 and DQB1, around 560 for DQA1, approximately 570 for DPA1, and 472 for DPB1. An early release that covered some 630 HLA-typed donors contained about 300 gigabases of sequencing data and about 84 million unique TCR sequences. HLA typing included class I and class II loci at four-digit resolution. The study was designed to test whether signatures of past pathogen exposure could be identified by cataloging public T cell receptors. In an earlier analysis of over 550 of the donors, high-throughput TCR beta sequencing was used to judge whether each TCR beta V gene segment behaved as functional or pseudogenic. Broader findings and caveats from the paper: CMV serostatus was the only immune exposure information available for the cohort. V-gene and J-gene trimming of TCR beta chains was associated with a missense DCLRE1C variant in a later genetic analysis, and the association was replicated in an independent cohort. The study gave a list of about 170 TCR beta chains associated with cytomegalovirus. In vitro tests confirmed that a few of the cytomegalovirus-associated TCR beta chains recognize cytomegalovirus antigens. Specific HLA alleles were associated with more than 15,000 TCR beta sequences at a false discovery rate of 0.05 in a later analysis. This cohort had only TCR beta chains sequenced, and the lack of alpha or paired-chain data limited which features could be detected. The presence/absence analyses assumed that sequencing depth was roughly uniform across donors, and that assumption may not be true. In a later analysis, HLA-associated TCR beta chains showed more clonal expansion and lower generation probabilities than non-associated chains that were equally common. A later analysis found that most CMV-associated TCR beta chains appeared HLA-restricted, with HLA associations seemingly driven largely by CMV exposure. Several of the top co-occurrence clusters appeared to be linked to parvovirus B19, influenza, CMV and Epstein-Barr virus, according to a later analysis. Because counts were too low, some 16 rarely observed V segments, including chromosome 9 orphons, were excluded from the earlier analysis of 587 of the donors. Some IMGT-functional V segments, including TRBV6-2 and TRBV6-3, could not be told apart with the 87-base-pair reads, so those segments were excluded. Correlated functional status among segregating V segments might reflect linkage disequilibrium, but an unknown experimental factor could not be ruled out. A further reported finding was that TCR beta sequences accurately predicted the HLA-A and HLA-B alleles for most subjects in the first cohort. The sequencing pipeline was judged likely to have produced a cluster of highly shared sequence variants as a technical artifact. In both the original and validation cohorts, the classifier was reported to diagnose cytomegalovirus status with high specificity and sensitivity. It was suggested by the authors that the approach could potentially be generalized to other disease states and immunological phenotypes. In a later genetic analysis, fewer N-insertions in productive TCRs were reported among donors in an Asian-associated ancestry cluster than the roughly 700-donor mean. When HLA alleles, especially DR and DQ, strongly co-occurred, attributing TCR associations to individual alleles was difficult. Broadly in line with IMGT annotations, most TCR beta V segments showed up in productive rearrangements about 87% or about 30% of the time in an earlier analysis of 587 of the donors. Because HLA typing was unavailable for some donors at each locus, only the typed subset was used in association tests. While some public TCRs were present in many individuals, most TCR sequences turned up only very rarely across donors. In a later analysis, the rate of TCR association differed among HLA loci, with DRB1 alleles having the most associated TCRs and HLA-C alleles having the fewest.

Receptor amplification or capture employed the immunoSEQ multiplex PCR assay. A mixture of 60 forward primers for TCR Vbeta segments and 13 reverse primers for TCR Jbeta segments was used in the multiplex PCR. The CDR3 region of rearranged TCR beta genes was amplified from genomic DNA by a multiplex PCR assay. The amplified TCR beta libraries were sequenced on the Illumina HiSeq System as 87-base-pair reads. The study's own analysis went as follows. Across the roughly 640 repertoires, a later analysis counted tens of millions of unique TCR beta chains, around 11 million of which were shared by at least two donors. A nearest-neighbor algorithm error-corrected the raw reads and collapsed the reads into unique sequences, merging closely related sequences to remove PCR and sequencing errors. Alignment of CDR3 sequences to IMGT reference sequences was used to assign V, D and J gene segments. For a sequence to be retained, a match of at least six nucleotides to both a V gene segment and a J gene segment was required. A rearrangement counted as productive if the CDR3 had no stop codons and remained in frame with V and J, and every other rearrangement counted as non-productive. CDR3 was defined according to IMGT convention as the region running from the second conserved V-encoded cysteine to the conserved J-encoded phenylalanine. The earlier analysis of about 500 of the donors excluded sequences that lacked an unambiguous match to a single V gene segment. In an earlier analysis of approximately 590 of the donors, a V segment was called functional when productive rearrangements were above 56.7%, and segregating when the standard deviation between donors exceeded 5%. A statistical classification framework was developed to diagnose cytomegalovirus status using the catalog of TCR beta chain sequences. In a later analysis, V and J genes were assigned by comparing TCR nucleotide sequences against IMGT/GENE-DB human TR gene sequences. The TCRdist pipeline was used in a later analysis to assign CDR3 sequences and most-parsimonious VDJ recombination scenarios. In a later analysis, each TCR beta chain was defined by its CDR3 amino acid sequence together with its V-gene family, and reads lacking a unique V-gene family were excluded. As a way to deal with suspected cross-contamination and a sequencing artifact, a later analysis dropped under 600 nucleotide sequences that were highly shared and had low generation probability. In a later analysis, a clonal expansion index for each public chain was calculated from normalized within-repertoire ranks of inferred template counts. A later analysis computed generation probabilities with a VDJ recombination model fitted to out-of-frame rearrangements, and checked the results against IGoR. Hypergeometric tests were used in a later analysis to score TCR-TCR, TCR-HLA and TCR-CMV co-occurrence, with a repertoire-size bias correction applied to the TCR pairs. In a later analysis, false discovery rates were estimated by permuting HLA or CMV assignments 20 times. A later analysis grouped co-occurring TCRs with DBSCAN, adding TCRdist sequence similarity when clustering within HLA-allele-positive subsets. Co-occurrence clustering excluded repertoires with fewer than 30,000 or more than 120,000 public chains, plus five with anomalous nucleotide sharing. Not all clones reach the TCRdb copy of this immuneACCESS table, which keeps in-frame sequences only. Checked studies attribute under half of the gap to unresolved V genes and leave the rest unexplained. That table supplies the V and J calls and clone size; D and trimming were determined from the DNA. This sample's clone table shows 20,000 to 25,000 clones. In total, the top ten clones hold 17% of the sample.

Trimming takes 6 bases off V and 8 bases off J; junction bases not matched to a gene: 6. The CDR3 contains 13 residues, cysteine and phenylalanine counted. The only DNA kept is the CDR3, 39 bases in frame from the first base. CDR1 and CDR2, per the germline V gene, are MNHNS and SASEGT. The cohort consisted of 650 to 850 healthy bone marrow donors. All cohort members were sampled while nominally healthy, although unrecorded immune exposures were likely present. The donor was CMV seropositive and belonged to the group of some 290 seropositive cohort members. A peripheral blood sample was collected from each donor, and TCR beta sequencing was performed on peripheral blood mononuclear cells. Genomic DNA was extracted from the blood cell samples with the Qiagen DNeasy Blood Extraction Kit.

Material: PBMCs. This TCR came from a male donor in good health and CMV-seropositive. Recombination linked TRBV6-1 to TRBJ1-4; TRBD1 matches 7 bases in the middle. In nucleotides, the sequence is TGTGCCAGCAGAGGGGGCTCTGGAGAAAAACTGTTTTTT. It specifies CASRGGSGEKLFF.